This paragraph covers one TCR beta chain sequence. Its antigen is unknown. This CDR3 comprises 16 residues. Trimming removed 1 base at V and 7 bases at J, with 19 bases between. Germline values: CDR1 LGHNA, CDR2 YSLEER. TCRdb's table, derived via immunoSEQ multiplex PCR, lists solely in-frame clones and lacks some. The data show roughly 100,000 clones, around 90% seen once. These data belong to a study of OX40 agonist ivuxolimab in advanced cancers. Background on the study: Patients receiving dose escalation had hepatocellular carcinoma, melanoma, renal cell or head and neck cancer. General study points: Certain nonresponders likewise exhibited a low normalized T-cell clonal expansion. Still undetermined is the antigen specificity of the expanded peripheral T cells.

This clonotype was sampled from an adult with an advanced solid tumor such as melanoma, head and neck, liver or kidney cancer. The sequences come from CD4+ or CD8+ T cells sorted from blood, collected in a trial of the OX40 agonist ivuxolimab. The chain is built from TRBV4-3 and TRBJ1-2; the D is unclear. The CDR3 loop reads CASSQASAAGKGGYTF. The CDR3 DNA is TGCGCCAGCAGCCAAGCTTCGGCAGCGGGAAAGGGTGGCTACACCTTC.